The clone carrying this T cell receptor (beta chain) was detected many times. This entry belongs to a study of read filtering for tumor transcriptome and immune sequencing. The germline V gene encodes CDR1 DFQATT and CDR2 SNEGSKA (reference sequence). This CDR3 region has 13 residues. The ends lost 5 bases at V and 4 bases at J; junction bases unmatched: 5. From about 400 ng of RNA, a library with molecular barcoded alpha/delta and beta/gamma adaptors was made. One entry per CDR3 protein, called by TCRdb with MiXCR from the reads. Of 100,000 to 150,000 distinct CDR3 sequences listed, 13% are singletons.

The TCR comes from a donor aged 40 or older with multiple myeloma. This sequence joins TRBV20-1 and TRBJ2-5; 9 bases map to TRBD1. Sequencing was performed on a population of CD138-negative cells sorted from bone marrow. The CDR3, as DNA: TGCAGTGCTGCCGGGACAGGGAGAGAGACCCAGTACTTC. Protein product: CSAAGTGRETQYF.